The 2 T cell receptor beta chains given below trace back to one sample, sequenced in a study of shared T cell receptors in the human thymus. Repertoires were generated with immunoSEQ multiplex PCR, while TCRdb's copy carries only in-frame clones and drops some. The sample shows roughly 700,000 clones, 88% of them seen only once. These data were also filed under a second study, of human thymus T cells.

The sequenced material came from thymocytes. All receptors derive from a boy younger than two with a congenital heart defect.

J is TRBJ2-1 and V is TRBV5-1, with 10 bases fitting TRBD2. The germline V gene encodes CDR1 SGHRS and CDR2 YFSETQ. The CDR3 has 13 amino acids. The ends lost 5 bases at V and 9 bases at J; junction bases unmatched: 5. The CDR3 DNA reads as TGCGCCAGCAGGAGCGGGAGGGCTGGTGAGCAGTTCTTC. It specifies CASRSGRAGEQFF. Using reference TRBV5-1 and TRBJ2-1 for the parts outside the CDR3, the full variable domain is KAGVTQTPRYLIKTRGQQVTLSCSPISGHRSVSWYQQTPGQGLQFLFEYFSETQRNKGNFPGRFSGRQFSNSRSEMNVSTLELGDSALYLCASRSGRAGEQFFGPGTRLTVL.

This CDR3 reads CASSQGTGTGGTAFF. The CDR3 region has the DNA TGTGCCAGCAGCCAAGGCACCGGGACAGGGGGTACAGCTTTCTTT. The chain carries TRBV14 and TRBJ1-1; the match to TRBD1 covers 11 bases. Germline V gives CDR1 SGHDN, CDR2 FVKESK. V was clipped by 1 base and J by 10 bases; unmatched bases: 8. The CDR3 runs to 15 residues. Variable domain in full (rest from reference TRBV14 and TRBJ1-1): EAGVTQFPSHSVIEKGQTVTLRCDPISGHDNLYWYRRVMGKEIKFLLHFVKESKQDESGMPNNRFLAERTGGTYSTLKVQPAELEDSGVYFCASSQGTGTGGTAFFGQGTRLTVV.